This T cell receptor (beta chain) was profiled in a study of B cell selection in AIRE deficiency. Study observations and caveats: With only TCRbeta sequenced, about 37% of shared healthy Treg sequences overlapped Tconv. Shared Treg sequences were biased toward short CDR3s with few non-templated nucleotide insertions. Roughly 31% of healthy-shared Treg TCRbeta sequences appeared in patient Tconv cells.

Per the original data handling: Patients' Tregs yielded about 5.65x10^4 distinct TCRbeta sequences; donors' roughly 9.8x10^4. Assay: immunoSEQ multiplex PCR; the TCRdb copy retains only in-frame clones and omits some. D and trimming were read from the DNA, whereas the V and J calls and clone size are those reported in that table. The profile covers about 18,000 clones, with 85% to 95% appearing a single time and under 0.9% taken by the ten largest. A word on this clone: The antigen remains undetermined.

In germline, CDR1 is SEHNR, CDR2 FQNEAQ (reference sequence). The CDR3 covers 16 residues. The regulatory T cell sort gate was CD4+CD25hiCD127low/negative. The receptor was derived from a human donor in good health. The chain is built from TRBV7-9 and TRBJ2-5; 10 bases match TRBD1. The closer fit of TRBJ2-7 to the DNA end suggests the J call may be wrong. Sequencing was performed on CD4+CD25+ Tregs sorted from PBMCs. CDR3 protein: CASSLYGTGESYEQYF. CDR3 nucleotides: TGTGCCAGCAGCTTGTACGGGACAGGGGAGTCCTACGAGCAGTACTTC.